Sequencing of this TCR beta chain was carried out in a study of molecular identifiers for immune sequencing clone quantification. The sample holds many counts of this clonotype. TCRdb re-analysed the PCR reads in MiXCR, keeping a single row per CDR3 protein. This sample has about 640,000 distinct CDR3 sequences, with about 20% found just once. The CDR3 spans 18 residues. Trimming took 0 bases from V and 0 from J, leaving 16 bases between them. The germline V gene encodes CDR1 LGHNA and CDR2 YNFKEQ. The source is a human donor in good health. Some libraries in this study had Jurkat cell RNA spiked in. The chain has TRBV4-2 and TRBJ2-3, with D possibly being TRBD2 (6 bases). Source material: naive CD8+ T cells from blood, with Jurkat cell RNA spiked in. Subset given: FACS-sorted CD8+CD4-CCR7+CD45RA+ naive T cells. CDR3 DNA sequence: TGTGCCAGCAGCCAAGATCCCCTCACTAGCACCAGCACAGATACGCAGTATTTT. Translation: CASSQDPLTSTSTDTQYF.